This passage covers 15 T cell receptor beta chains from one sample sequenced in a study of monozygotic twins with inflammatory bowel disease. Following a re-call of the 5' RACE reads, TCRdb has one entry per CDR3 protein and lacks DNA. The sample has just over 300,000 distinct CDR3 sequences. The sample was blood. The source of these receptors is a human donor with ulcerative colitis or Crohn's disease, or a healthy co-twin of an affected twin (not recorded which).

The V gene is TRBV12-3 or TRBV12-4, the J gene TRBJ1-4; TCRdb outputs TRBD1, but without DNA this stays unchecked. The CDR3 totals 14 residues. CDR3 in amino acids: CASSFEGVYEKLFF.

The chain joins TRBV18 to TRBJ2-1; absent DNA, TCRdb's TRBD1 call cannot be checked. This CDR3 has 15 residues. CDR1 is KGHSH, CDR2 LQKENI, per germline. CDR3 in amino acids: CASSPQLQQGNEQFF.

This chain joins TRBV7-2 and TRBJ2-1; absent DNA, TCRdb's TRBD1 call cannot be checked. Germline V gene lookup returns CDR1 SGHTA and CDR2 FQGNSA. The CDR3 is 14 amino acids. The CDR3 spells CASSLAAGRPAQFF.

The CDR3 sequence is CASSLSLAGGNEQFF. The V and J genes are TRBV5-1 and TRBJ2-1; the TRBD2 assignment by TCRdb is unverifiable without DNA. CDR1 and CDR2 from the germline V gene are SGHRS and YFSETQ. The CDR3 runs to 15 residues.

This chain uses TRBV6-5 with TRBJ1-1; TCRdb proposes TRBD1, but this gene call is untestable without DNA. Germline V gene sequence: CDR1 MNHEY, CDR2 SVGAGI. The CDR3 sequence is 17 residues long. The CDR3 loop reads CASSYEGGGGLNTEAFF.

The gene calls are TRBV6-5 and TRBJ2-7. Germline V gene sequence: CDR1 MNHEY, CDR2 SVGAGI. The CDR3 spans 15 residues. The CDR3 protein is CASSYSIGDPYEQYF.

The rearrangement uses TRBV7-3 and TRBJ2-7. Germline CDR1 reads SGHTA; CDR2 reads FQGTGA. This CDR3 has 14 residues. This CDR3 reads CVSSMDRRSGEQYF.

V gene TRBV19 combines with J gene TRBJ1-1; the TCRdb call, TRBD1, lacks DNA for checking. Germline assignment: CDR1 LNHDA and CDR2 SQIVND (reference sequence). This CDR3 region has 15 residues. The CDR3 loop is CASIPPGTTNTEAFF.

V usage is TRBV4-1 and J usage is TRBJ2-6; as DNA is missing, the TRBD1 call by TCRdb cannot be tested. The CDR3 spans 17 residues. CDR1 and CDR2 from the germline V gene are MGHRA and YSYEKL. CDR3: CASSLYVTGTGANVLTF.

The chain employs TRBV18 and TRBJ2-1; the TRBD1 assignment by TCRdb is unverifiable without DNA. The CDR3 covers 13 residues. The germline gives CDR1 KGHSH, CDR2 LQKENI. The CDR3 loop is CASSPPAGAEQFF. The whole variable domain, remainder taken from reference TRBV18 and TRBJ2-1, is NAGVMQNPRHLVRRRGQEARLRCSPMKGHSHVYWYRQLPEEGLKFMVYLQKENIIDESGMPKERFSAEFPKEGPSILRIQQVVRGDSAAYFCASSPPAGAEQFFGPGTRLTVL.

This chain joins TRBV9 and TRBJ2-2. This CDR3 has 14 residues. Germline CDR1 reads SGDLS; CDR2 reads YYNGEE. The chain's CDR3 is CASSQTLGTGELFF. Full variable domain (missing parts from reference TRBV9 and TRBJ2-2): DSGVTQTPKHLITATGQRVTLRCSPRSGDLSVYWYQQSLDQGLQFLIQYYNGEERAKGNILERFSAQQFPDLHSELNLSSLELGDSALYFCASSQTLGTGELFFGEGSRLTVL.

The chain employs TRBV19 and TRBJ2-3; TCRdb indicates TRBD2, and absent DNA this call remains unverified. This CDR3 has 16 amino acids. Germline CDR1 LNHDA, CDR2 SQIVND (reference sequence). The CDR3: CASSLSSGLNTDTQYF.

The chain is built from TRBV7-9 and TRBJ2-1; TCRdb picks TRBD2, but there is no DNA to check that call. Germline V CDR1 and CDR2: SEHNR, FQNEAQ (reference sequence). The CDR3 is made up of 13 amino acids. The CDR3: CASSPRTSGGALF.

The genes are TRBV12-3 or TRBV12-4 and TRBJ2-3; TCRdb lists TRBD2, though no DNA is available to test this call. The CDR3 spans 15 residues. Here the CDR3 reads CASSRSGGPVDTQYF.

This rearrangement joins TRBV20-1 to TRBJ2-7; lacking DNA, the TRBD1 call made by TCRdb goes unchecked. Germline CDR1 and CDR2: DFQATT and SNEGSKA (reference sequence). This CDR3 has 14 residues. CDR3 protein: CSASRGSGTGEQYF.